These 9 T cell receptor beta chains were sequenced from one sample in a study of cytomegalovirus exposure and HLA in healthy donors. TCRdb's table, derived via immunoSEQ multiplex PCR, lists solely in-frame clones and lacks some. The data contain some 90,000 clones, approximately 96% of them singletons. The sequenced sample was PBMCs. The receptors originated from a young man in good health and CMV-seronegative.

CDR3: CASSINRGLRNQPQHF. The CDR3, as DNA: TGTGCCAGTAGTATAAACAGGGGGCTTCGAAATCAGCCCCAGCATTTT. The chain links TRBV19 to TRBJ1-5; 9 bases line up with TRBD1. Trimming removed 2 bases from V and 4 bases from J; junction bases left unmatched: 6. Germline assignment: CDR1 LNHDA and CDR2 SQIVND (reference sequence). The CDR3 is 16 amino acids.

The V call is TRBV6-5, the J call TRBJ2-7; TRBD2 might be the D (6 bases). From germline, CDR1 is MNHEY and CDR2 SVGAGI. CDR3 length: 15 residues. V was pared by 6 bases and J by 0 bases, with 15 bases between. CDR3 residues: CASRKYSGASYEQYF. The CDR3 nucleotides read TGTGCCAGCAGAAAGTATAGCGGAGCCTCCTACGAGCAGTACTTC.

CDR3 DNA: TGTGCCAGCAGCGGACAGGGGGGCCTATTCCTAAGCTACACCTTC. Its translation is CASSGQGGLFLSYTF. The chain carries TRBV7-9 and TRBJ1-2; 10 bases align to TRBD1. Unmatched junction bases numbered 12, after V lost 5 bases and J lost 9 bases. The CDR3 sequence is 15 residues long. The germline gives CDR1 SEHNR, CDR2 FQNEAQ (reference sequence).

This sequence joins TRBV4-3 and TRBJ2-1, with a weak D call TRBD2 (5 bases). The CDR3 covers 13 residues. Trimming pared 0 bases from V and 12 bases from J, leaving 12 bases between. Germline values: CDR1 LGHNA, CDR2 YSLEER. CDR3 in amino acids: CASSQERAMGQFF. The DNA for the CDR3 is TGCGCCAGCAGCCAAGAGAGGGCGATGGGGCAGTTCTTC.

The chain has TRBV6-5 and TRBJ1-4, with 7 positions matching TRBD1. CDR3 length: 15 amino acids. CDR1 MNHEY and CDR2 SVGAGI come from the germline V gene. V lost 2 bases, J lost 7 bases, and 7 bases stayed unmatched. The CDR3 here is CASSYDLGQTEKLFF. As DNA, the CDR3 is TGTGCCAGCAGTTACGATCTGGGACAGACTGAAAAACTGTTTTTT.

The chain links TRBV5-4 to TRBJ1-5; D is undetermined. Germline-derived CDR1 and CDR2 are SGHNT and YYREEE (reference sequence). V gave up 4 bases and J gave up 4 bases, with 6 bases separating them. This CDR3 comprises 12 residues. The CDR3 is CASSLENQPQHF. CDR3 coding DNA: TGTGCCAGCAGCCTCGAGAATCAGCCCCAGCATTTT. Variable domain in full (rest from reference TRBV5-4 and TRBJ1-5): ETGVTQSPTHLIKTRGQQVTLRCSSQSGHNTVSWYQQALGQGPQFIFQYYREEENGRGNFPPRFSGLQFPNYSSELNVNALELDDSALYLCASSLENQPQHFGDGTRLSIL.

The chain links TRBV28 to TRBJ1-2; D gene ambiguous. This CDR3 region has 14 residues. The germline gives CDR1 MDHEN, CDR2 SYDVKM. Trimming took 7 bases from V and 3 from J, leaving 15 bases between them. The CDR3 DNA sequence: TGTGCCAGCATATCCGGAGGGAAGGACTATGGCTACACCTTC. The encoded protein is CASISGGKDYGYTF.

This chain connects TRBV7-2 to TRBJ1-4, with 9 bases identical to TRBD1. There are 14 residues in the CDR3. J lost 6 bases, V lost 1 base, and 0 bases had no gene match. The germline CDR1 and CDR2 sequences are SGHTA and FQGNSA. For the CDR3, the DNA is TGTGCCAGCAGCTTAGGGACAGGGGATGAAAAACTGTTTTTT. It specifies CASSLGTGDEKLFF.

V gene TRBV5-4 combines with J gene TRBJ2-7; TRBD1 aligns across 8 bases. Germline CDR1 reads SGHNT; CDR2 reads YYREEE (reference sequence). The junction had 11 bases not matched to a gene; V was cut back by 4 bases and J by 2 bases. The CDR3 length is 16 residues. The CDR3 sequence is CASSVETGAFAYEQYF. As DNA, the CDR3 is TGTGCCAGCAGCGTAGAGACAGGGGCCTTTGCCTACGAGCAGTACTTC.